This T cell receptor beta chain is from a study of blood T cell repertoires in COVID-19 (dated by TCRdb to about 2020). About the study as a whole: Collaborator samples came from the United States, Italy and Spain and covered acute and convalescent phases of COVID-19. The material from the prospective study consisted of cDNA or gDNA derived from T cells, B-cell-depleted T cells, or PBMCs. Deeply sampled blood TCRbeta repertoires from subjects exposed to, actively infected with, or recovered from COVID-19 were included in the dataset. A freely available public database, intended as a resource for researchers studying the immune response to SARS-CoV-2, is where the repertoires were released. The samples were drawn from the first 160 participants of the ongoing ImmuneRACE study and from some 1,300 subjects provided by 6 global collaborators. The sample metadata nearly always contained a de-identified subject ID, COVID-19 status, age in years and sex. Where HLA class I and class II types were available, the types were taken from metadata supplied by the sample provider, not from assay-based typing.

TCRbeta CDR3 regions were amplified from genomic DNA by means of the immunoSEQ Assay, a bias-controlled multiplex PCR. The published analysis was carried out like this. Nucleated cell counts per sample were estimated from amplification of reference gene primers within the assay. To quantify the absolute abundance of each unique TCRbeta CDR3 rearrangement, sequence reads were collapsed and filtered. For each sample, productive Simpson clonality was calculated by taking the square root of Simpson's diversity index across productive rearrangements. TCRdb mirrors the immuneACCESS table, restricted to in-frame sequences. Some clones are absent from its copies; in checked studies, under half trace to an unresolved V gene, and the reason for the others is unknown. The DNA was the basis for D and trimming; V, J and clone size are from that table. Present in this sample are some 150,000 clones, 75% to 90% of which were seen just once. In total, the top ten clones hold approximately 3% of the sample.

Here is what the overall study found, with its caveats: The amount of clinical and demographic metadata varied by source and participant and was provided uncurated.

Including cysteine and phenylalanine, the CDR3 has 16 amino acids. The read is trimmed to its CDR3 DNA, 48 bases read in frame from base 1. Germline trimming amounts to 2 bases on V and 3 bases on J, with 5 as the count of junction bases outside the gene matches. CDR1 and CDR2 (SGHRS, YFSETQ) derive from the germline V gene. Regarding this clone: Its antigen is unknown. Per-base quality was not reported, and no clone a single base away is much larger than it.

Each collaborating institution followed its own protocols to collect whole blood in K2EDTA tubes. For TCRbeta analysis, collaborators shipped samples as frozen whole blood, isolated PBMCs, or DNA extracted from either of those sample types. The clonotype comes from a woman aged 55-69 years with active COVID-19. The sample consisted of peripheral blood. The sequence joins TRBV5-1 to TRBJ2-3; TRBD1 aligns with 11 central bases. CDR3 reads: CASSFSGTGGTDTQYF. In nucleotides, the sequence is TGCGCCAGCAGCTTCTCCGGGACAGGGGGTACAGATACGCAGTATTTT.